These T cell receptor beta chains were read from a single sample in a study of memory CD4+ T cells and cytomegalovirus serostatus. Only in-frame clones appear in the TCRdb table, and some are missing; sequencing was by immunoSEQ multiplex PCR. The table shows about 46,000 clones, with roughly 80% occurring only once. The sequenced material came from memory CD4+ T cells from blood. All receptors come from an adult in good health and CMV-seronegative. Both conserved end residues are part of each CDR3. Fields, in order: J gene, clone size, D gene, V gene, CDR3 DNA, CDR3 protein. The D gene is left open where the match is weak. Clone size, where shown, is once, few, many, or a class for clones that have expanded.

TRBJ2-7 | NA | NA | TRBV27 | TGTGCCAGCAGCCCCCAGGGGGGAAACTACGAGCAGTACTTC | CASSPQGGNYEQYF
TRBJ1-4 | NA | NA | TRBV7-9 | TGTGCCAGCAGCTTAGGAGGGGGACAAAATGAAAAACTGTTTTTT | CASSLGGGQNEKLFF
TRBJ2-1 | NA | TRBD1 | TRBV4-3 | TGCGCCAGCCCGGACAGGGGCTCCTACAATGAGCAGTTCTTC | CASPDRGSYNEQFF
TRBJ2-7 | NA | NA | TRBV30 | TGTGCCTGGAGTCCCCCCAGGGGGGGGCACCCCTACGAGCAGTACTTC | CAWSPPRGGHPYEQYF
TRBJ2-5 | NA | NA | TRBV5-6 | TGTGCCAGCAGCTCGTTGTTGGCAGGTTTCCAAGAGACCCAGTACTTC | CASSSLLAGFQETQYF
TRBJ2-3 | NA | TRBD2 | TRBV5-1 | TGCGCCAGCAGCAGCGGGACTAGCGGGGGCTATGTTACAGATACGCAGTATTTT | CASSSGTSGGYVTDTQYF
TRBJ2-5 | NA | NA | TRBV29-1 | TGCAGCGTAGCCCCAGCTGCAGAGACCCAGTACTTC | CSVAPAAETQYF
TRBJ1-6 | NA | TRBD1 | TRBV9 | TGTGCCAGCAGCGAGGGACCCGGGACAGACAATTCACCCCTCCACTTT | CASSEGPGTDNSPLHF
TRBJ2-7 | NA | TRBD2 | TRBV6-6 | TGTGCCATACGGGGGGGCCGGTCCTACGAGCAGTACTTC | CAIRGGRSYEQYF
TRBJ2-3 | NA | NA | TRBV7-2 | TGTGCCAGCAGCCCGGGTGGGGATACGCAGTATTTT | CASSPGGDTQYF
TRBJ2-5 | once | NA | TRBV7-2 | TGTGCCAGCAGCTTAGGTGGGGCTCAAGAGACCCAGTACTTC | CASSLGGAQETQYF